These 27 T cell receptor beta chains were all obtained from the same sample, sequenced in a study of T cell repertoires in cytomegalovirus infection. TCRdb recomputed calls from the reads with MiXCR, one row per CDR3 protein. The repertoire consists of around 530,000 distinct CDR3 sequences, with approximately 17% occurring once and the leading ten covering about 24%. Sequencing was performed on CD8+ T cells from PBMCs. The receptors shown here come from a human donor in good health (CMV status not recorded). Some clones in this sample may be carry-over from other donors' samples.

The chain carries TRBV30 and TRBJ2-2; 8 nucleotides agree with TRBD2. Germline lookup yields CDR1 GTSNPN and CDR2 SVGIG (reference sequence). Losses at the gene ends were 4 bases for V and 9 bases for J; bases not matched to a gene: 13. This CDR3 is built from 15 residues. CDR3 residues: CAWKPGEREYRELFF. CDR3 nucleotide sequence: TGTGCCTGGAAACCGGGGGAGCGGGAGTACAGGGAGCTGTTTTTT.

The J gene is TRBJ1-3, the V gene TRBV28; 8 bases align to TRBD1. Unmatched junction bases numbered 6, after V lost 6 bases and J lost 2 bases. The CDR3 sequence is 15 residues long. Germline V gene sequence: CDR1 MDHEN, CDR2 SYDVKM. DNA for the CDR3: TGTGCCAGCAGCATTGACAGGGGAACTGGAAACACCATATATTTT. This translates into CASSIDRGTGNTIYF. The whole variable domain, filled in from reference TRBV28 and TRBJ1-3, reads DVKVTQSSRYLVKRTGEKVFLECVQDMDHENMFWYRQDPGLGLRLIYFSYDVKMKEKGDIPEGYSVSREKKERFSLILESASTNQTSMYLCASSIDRGTGNTIYFGEGSWLTVV.

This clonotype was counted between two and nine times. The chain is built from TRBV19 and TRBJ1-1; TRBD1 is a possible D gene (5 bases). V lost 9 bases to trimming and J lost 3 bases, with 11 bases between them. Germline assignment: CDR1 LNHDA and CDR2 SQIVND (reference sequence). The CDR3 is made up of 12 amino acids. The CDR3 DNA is TGTGCCAGCGAAAGGGGTCACACTGAAGCTTTCTTT. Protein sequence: CASERGHTEAFF.

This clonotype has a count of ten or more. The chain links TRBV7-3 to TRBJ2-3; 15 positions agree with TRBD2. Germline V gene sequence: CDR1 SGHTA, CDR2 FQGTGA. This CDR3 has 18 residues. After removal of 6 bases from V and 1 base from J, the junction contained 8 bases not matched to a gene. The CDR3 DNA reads TGTGCCAGCAGTTCCGGACTAGCGGGGGGGAGGGGCACAGATACGCAGTATTTT. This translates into CASSSGLAGGRGTDTQYF.

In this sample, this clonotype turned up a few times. The CDR3 here is CASSWGRTDYGYTF. CDR3 nucleotides: TGTGCCAGCTCATGGGGACGCACTGACTATGGCTACACCTTC. The chain links TRBV18 to TRBJ1-2, with D tentatively TRBD1 (5 bases). The ends were cut back, 5 bases at V and 3 bases at J, with 13 bases in the middle. This CDR3 contains 14 residues. CDR1 and CDR2 from the germline V gene are KGHSH and LQKENI.

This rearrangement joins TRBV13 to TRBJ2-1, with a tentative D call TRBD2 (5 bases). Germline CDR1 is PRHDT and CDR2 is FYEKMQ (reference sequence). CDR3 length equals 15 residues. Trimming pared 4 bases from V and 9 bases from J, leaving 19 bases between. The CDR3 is CASSSPGFKGGEQFF. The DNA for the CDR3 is TGTGCCAGCAGCTCCCCGGGATTTAAAGGAGGTGAGCAGTTCTTC.

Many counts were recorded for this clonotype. The CDR3 DNA sequence: TGTGCCAGCACCCGGACAGCTAATTCACCCCTCCACTTT. It encodes CASTRTANSPLHF. The J gene is TRBJ1-6, the V gene TRBV11-1; TRBD1 might be the D (6 bases). The germline V gene encodes CDR1 SGHAT and CDR2 FQDESV (reference sequence). CDR3 length: 13 amino acids. V gave up 7 bases and J gave up 6 bases, with 10 bases separating them. Complete variable domain (other parts from reference TRBV11-1 and TRBJ1-6): EAEVAQSPRYKITEKSQAVAFWCDPISGHATLYWYRQILGQGPELLVQFQDESVVDDSQLPKDRFSAERLKGVDSTLKIQPAELGDSAMYLCASTRTANSPLHFGNGTRLTVT.

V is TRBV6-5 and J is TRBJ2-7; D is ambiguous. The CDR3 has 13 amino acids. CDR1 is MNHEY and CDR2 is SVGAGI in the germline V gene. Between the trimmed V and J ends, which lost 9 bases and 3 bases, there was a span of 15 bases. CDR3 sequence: CASGSGRSYEQYF. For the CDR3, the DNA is TGTGCCAGTGGCTCCGGTAGAAGCTACGAGCAGTACTTC.

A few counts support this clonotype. In DNA, the CDR3 is TGTGCCAGCAGCATCAATGGCCAGGGCAATCAGCCCCAGCATTTT. It yields the protein CASSINGQGNQPQHF. The chain employs TRBV9 and TRBJ1-5; D not certain. The length of the CDR3 is 15 residues. Trimming left V 4 bases short and J 2 bases short, with 13 bases between. Germline CDR1 SGDLS, CDR2 YYNGEE. The full variable domain, completed using reference TRBV9 and TRBJ1-5, is DSGVTQTPKHLITATGQRVTLRCSPRSGDLSVYWYQQSLDQGLQFLIQYYNGEERAKGNILERFSAQQFPDLHSELNLSSLELGDSALYFCASSINGQGNQPQHFGDGTRLSIL.

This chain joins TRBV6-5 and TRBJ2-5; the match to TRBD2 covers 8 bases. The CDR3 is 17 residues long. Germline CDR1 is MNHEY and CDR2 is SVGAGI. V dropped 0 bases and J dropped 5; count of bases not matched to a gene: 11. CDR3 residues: CASSYSTVAGTSETQYF. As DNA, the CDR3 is TGTGCCAGCAGTTACTCTACGGTAGCGGGGACCTCCGAGACCCAGTACTTC.

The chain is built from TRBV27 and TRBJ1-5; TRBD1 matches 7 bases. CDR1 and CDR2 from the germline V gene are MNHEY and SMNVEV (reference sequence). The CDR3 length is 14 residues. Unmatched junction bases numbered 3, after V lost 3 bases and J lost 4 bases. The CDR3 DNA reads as TGTGCCAGCAGTTTCGGGACAGCTAATCAGCCCCAGCATTTT. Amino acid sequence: CASSFGTANQPQHF.

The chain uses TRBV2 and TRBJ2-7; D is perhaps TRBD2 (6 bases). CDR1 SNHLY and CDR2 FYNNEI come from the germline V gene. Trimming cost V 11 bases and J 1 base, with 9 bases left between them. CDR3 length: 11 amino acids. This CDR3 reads CAGGESYEQYF. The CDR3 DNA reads TGTGCCGGCGGGGAGTCCTACGAGCAGTACTTC.

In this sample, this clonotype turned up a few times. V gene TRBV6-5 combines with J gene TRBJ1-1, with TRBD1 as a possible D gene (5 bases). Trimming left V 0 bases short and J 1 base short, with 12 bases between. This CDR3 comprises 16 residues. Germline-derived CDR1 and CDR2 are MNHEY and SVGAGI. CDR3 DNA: TGTGCCAGCAGTTACTCGTTAGGGGCCCGGAACACTGAAGCTTTCTTT. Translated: CASSYSLGARNTEAFF.

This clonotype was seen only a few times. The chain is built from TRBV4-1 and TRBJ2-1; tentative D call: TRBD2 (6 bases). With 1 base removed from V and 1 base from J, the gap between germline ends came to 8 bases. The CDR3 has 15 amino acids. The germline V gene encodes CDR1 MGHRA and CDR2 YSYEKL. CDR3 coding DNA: TGCGCCAGCAGCCAAGCGCGGGAATCCTACAATGAGCAGTTCTTC. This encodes CASSQARESYNEQFF.

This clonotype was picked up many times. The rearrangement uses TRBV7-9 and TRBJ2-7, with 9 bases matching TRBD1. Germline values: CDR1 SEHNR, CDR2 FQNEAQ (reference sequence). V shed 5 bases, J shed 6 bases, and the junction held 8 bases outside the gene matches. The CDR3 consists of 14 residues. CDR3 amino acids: CASSIGQGIGEQYF. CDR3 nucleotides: TGTGCCAGCAGCATCGGACAGGGGATCGGCGAGCAGTACTTC.

Here the CDR3 DNA reads TGTGCCAGCAGTGCGGACTACCGTGATGAGCAGTTCTTC. Its translation is CASSADYRDEQFF. The chain has TRBV27 and TRBJ2-1, with a tentative D call TRBD2 (6 bases). V was cut by 5 bases and J by 8 bases, with 13 bases left in between. The CDR3 has 13 residues. Germline V CDR1 and CDR2: MNHEY, SMNVEV (reference sequence).

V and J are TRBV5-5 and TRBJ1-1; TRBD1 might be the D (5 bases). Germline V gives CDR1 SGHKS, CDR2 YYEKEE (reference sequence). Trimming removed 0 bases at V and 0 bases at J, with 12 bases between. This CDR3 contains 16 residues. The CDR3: CASSLGGELVNTEAFF. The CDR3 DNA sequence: TGTGCCAGCAGCTTGGGAGGGGAGTTGGTGAACACTGAAGCTTTCTTT.

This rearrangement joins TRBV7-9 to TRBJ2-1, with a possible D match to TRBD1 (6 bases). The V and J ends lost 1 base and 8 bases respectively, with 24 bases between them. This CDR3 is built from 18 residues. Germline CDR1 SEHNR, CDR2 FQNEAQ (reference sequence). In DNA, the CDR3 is TGTGCCAGCAGCTTAGTCGGGGCCTCAGCCAGGGGTGGAGATGAGCAGTTCTTC. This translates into CASSLVGASARGGDEQFF.

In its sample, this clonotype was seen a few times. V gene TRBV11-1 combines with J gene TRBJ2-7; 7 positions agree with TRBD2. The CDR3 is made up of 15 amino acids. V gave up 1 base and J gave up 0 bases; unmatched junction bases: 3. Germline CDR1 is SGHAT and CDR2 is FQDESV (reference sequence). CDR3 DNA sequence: TGTGCCAGCAGCTTAGGCGGGGGTCCCTCCTACGAGCAGTACTTC. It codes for CASSLGGGPSYEQYF.

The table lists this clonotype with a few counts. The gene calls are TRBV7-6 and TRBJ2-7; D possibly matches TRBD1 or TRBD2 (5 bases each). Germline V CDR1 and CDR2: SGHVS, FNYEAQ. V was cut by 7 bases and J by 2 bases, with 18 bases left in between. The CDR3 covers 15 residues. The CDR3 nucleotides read TGTGCCAGCATCTCCGGGGCAGGGCCCCCCTACGAGCAGTACTTC. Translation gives CASISGAGPPYEQYF.

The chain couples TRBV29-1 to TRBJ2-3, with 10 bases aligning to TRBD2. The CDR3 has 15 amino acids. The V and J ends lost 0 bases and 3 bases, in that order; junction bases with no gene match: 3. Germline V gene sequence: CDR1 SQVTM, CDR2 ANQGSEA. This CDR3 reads CSVEDRTSGTDTQYF. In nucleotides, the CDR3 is TGCAGCGTTGAAGATCGGACTAGCGGTACAGATACGCAGTATTTT.

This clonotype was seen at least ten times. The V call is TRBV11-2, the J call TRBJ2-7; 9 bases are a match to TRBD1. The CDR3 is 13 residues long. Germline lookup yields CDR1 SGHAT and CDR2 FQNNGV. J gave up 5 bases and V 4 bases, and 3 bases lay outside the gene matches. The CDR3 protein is CASSWGQGNEQYF. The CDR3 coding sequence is TGTGCCAGCAGCTGGGGACAGGGTAACGAGCAGTACTTC.

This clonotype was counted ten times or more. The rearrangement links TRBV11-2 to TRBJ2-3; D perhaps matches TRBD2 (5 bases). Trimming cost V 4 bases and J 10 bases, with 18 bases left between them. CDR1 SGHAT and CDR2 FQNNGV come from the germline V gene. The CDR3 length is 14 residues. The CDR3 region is CASSWSGIEVAQYF. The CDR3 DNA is TGTGCCAGCAGCTGGTCCGGGATAGAAGTCGCGCAGTATTTT.

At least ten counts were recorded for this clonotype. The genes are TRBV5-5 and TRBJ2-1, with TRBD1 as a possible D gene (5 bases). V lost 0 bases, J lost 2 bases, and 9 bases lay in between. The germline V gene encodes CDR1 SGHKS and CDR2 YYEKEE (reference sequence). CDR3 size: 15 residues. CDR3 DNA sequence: TGTGCCAGCAGCTTGGAGGGGCCACCCTACAATGAGCAGTTCTTC. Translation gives CASSLEGPPYNEQFF.

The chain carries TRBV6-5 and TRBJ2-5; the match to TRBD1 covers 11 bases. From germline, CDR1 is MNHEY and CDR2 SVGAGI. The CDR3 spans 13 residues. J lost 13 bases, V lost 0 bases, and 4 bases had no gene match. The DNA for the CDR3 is TGTGCCAGCAGTTACTCGGGACAGGGGGACACGTACTTC. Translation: CASSYSGQGDTYF.

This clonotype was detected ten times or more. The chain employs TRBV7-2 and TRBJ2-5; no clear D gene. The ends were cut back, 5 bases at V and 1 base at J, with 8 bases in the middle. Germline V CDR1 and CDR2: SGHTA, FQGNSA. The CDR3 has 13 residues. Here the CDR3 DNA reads TGTGCCAGCAGCCCTGGTGGCCAAGAGACCCAGTACTTC. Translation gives CASSPGGQETQYF.

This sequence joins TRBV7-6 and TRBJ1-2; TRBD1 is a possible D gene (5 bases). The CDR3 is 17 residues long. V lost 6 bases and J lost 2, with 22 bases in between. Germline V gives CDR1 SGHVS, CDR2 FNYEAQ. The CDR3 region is CASSFDEGSGSNYGYTF. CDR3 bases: TGTGCCAGCAGTTTCGATGAGGGGTCGGGGTCCAACTATGGCTACACCTTC.